A single sample gave rise to the 19 T cell receptor beta chains below, sequenced in a study of regulatory T cells in long-lasting Graves disease. Library construction for TCR beta used iRepertoire HTBI primers and Arm-PCR of CDR3 regions. TCRdb re-derived calls from the multiplex PCR reads in MiXCR, one entry per CDR3 protein. The sample includes a few hundred thousand distinct CDR3 sequences, roughly 15% of them seen just once. Time point noted: newly diagnosed GD, antithyroid drugs for less than 3 months. Preparation of the TCR library used RNA extracted from PBMCs. The same sample was also studied in work on T cells in Graves' hyperthyroidism and ophthalmopathy.

Sequencing used peripheral blood mononuclear cells (PBMCs), obtained at new diagnosis, from a patient treated with antithyroid drugs. These receptors were taken from a woman aged 18 to 35 with Graves disease.

This clonotype was detected ten times or more. The chain's CDR3 is CSARATVTTDTQYF. In DNA, the CDR3 is TGCAGTGCTAGGGCGACAGTAACCACAGATACGCAGTATTTT. The genes are TRBV20-1 and TRBJ2-3; D perhaps matches TRBD1 (5 bases). V was shortened by 3 bases and J by 2 bases, with 12 bases between the two germline ends. The CDR3 has 14 amino acids. Germline assignment: CDR1 DFQATT and CDR2 SNEGSKA (reference sequence).

This clonotype has ten or more counts. The V call is TRBV28, the J call TRBJ1-5, with a weak D call TRBD1 (5 bases). Germline V lookup: CDR1 MDHEN, CDR2 SYDVKM. The CDR3 spans 14 residues. With 6 bases removed from V and 4 bases from J, the gap between germline ends came to 13 bases. Here the CDR3 DNA reads TGTGCCAGCAGCCTGGGGGGATTAAATCAGCCCCAGCATTTT. Its protein product is CASSLGGLNQPQHF.

At least ten counts were recorded for this clonotype. The gene calls are TRBV27 and TRBJ2-5; D gene unclear. The CDR3 has 13 residues. Trimming took off 3 bases at V and 5 bases at J, with 10 bases between the two ends. From germline, CDR1 is MNHEY and CDR2 SMNVEV (reference sequence). The CDR3 is CASSLAIGETQYF. The CDR3 coding sequence is TGTGCCAGCAGTTTGGCTATTGGGGAGACCCAGTACTTC.

This chain joins TRBV13 and TRBJ2-3; TRBD2 matches 12 bases. Germline-derived CDR1 and CDR2 are PRHDT and FYEKMQ (reference sequence). The junction had 12 bases not matched to a gene; V was cut back by 4 bases and J by 7 bases. The CDR3 contains 17 residues. The CDR3 DNA is TGTGCCAGCAGCTCGACTAGCGGGAGCTCTGCGGTATATACGCAGTATTTT. This encodes CASSSTSGSSAVYTQYF.

This clonotype came up a few times. In DNA form, the CDR3 reads TGTGCCAGCACCAGGGGCAATCAGCCCCAGCATTTT. Protein sequence: CASTRGNQPQHF. This sequence joins TRBV2 and TRBJ1-5, with D perhaps TRBD1 (5 bases). The CDR3 has 12 amino acids. Trimming shortened V by 7 bases and J by 2 bases, and 6 bases separated the two germline ends. Germline CDR1 SNHLY, CDR2 FYNNEI.

This clonotype was detected a few times. V is TRBV6-2 or TRBV6-3 and J is TRBJ2-5, with a tentative D call TRBD2 (6 bases). The CDR3 sequence is 15 residues long. V was cut by 5 bases and J by 5 bases, with 18 bases left in between. Per germline, CDR1 MNHEY and CDR2 SVGEGT. The CDR3 is CASSEVWGSGETQYF. In nucleotides, the CDR3 is TGTGCCAGCAGTGAAGTCTGGGGGAGCGGGGAGACCCAGTACTTC.

This clonotype occurred many times. A read error may produce the germline difference seen at one junction end. V and J are TRBV7-7 and TRBJ2-1; TRBD1 matches at 10 bases. The CDR3 length is 15 residues. The germline V gene has CDR1 SSHAT and CDR2 FNYEAQ (reference sequence). The CDR3 DNA is TGTGCTAGCAGCCGGGGACAGGGGCCCGCTAATGAGCAGTTCTTC. Protein product: CASSRGQGPANEQFF. The full variable domain, rest sourced from reference TRBV7-7 and TRBJ2-1, is GAGVSQSPRYKVTKRGQDVTLRCDPISSHATLYWYQQALGQGPEFLTYFNYEAQPDKSGLPSDRFSAERPEGSISTLTIQRTEQRDSAMYRCASSRGQGPANEQFFGPGTRLTVL.

The chain employs TRBV19 and TRBJ2-2, with 13 bases lining up with TRBD2. J gave up 4 bases and V 3 bases, and 5 bases lay outside the gene matches. CDR1 LNHDA and CDR2 SQIVND come from the germline V gene (reference sequence). The CDR3 totals 17 residues. The CDR3 is CASSIGLAGDFTGELFF. CDR3 sequence (DNA): TGTGCCAGTAGTATCGGACTAGCGGGAGATTTCACCGGGGAGCTGTTTTTT. Together with reference TRBV19 and TRBJ2-2, the CDR3 gives the full variable domain: DGGITQSPKYLFRKEGQNVTLSCEQNLNHDAMYWYRQDPGQGLRLIYYSQIVNDFQKGDIAEGYSVSREKKESFPLTVTSAQKNPTAFYLCASSIGLAGDFTGELFFGEGSRLTVL.

This clonotype has a count of ten or more. The chain employs TRBV28 and TRBJ2-7, with D maybe TRBD2 (6 bases). CDR1 and CDR2 (germline): MDHEN, SYDVKM. Trimming left V 7 bases short and J 4 bases short, with 17 bases between. The length of the CDR3 is 14 residues. Here the CDR3 DNA reads TGTGCCAGCACGGAGGGCATTAGGCGGTACGAGCAGTACTTC. Translating gives CASTEGIRRYEQYF. Based on the CDR3 plus reference TRBV28 and TRBJ2-7, the full variable domain is DVKVTQSSRYLVKRTGEKVFLECVQDMDHENMFWYRQDPGLGLRLIYFSYDVKMKEKGDIPEGYSVSREKKERFSLILESASTNQTSMYLCASTEGIRRYEQYFGPGTRLTVT.

With respect to this clonotype: This may be a read error, as it is one base from a much larger clone. CDR3 nucleotide sequence: TGTGCCACCAGTGATTTAGGACGGTCTAAAGCTTTCTTT. Translation: CATSDLGRSKAFF. The chain has TRBV24-1 and TRBJ1-1; D not resolved. CDR3 size: 13 residues. Germline values: CDR1 KGHDR, CDR2 SFDVKD. V dropped 1 base and J dropped 9 bases, with 11 bases sitting between them.

The sample holds many counts of this clonotype. The rearrangement joins TRBV5-1 to TRBJ2-1, with 8 bases matching TRBD2. This CDR3 spans 15 amino acids. The germline gives CDR1 SGHRS, CDR2 YFSETQ. V trimming: 3 bases; J trimming: 8 bases; junction bases outside the gene matches: 10. The CDR3 sequence is CASSYRGGVGDEQFF. The CDR3 DNA follows: TGCGCCAGCAGCTACCGGGGGGGAGTTGGCGATGAGCAGTTCTTC.

This clonotype is a singleton in its sample. The gene calls are TRBV29-1 and TRBJ1-4; TRBD1 matches 11 bases. The V gene's germline CDR1 is SQVTM and CDR2 ANQGSEA. V trimming: 7 bases; J trimming: 4 bases; junction bases outside the gene matches: 14. The CDR3 has 17 amino acids. The CDR3 reads CSASRTGGAGDNEKLFF. The CDR3 bases are TGCAGCGCTTCTCGGACAGGGGGCGCCGGGGATAATGAAAAACTGTTTTTT. Full variable domain (missing parts from reference TRBV29-1 and TRBJ1-4): SAVISQKPSRDICQRGTSLTIQCQVDSQVTMMFWYRQQPGQSLTLIATANQGSEATYESGFVIDKFPISRPNLTFSTLTVSNMSPEDSSIYLCSASRTGGAGDNEKLFFGSGTQLSVL.

The sample holds a few counts of this clonotype. V is TRBV9 and J is TRBJ1-6, with 7 bases identical to TRBD1. V lost 4 bases and J lost 11; bases outside the gene matches: 9. CDR1 and CDR2 from the germline V gene are SGDLS and YYNGEE. CDR3 length: 14 amino acids. As DNA, the CDR3 is TGTGCCAGCAGCACGACAGGGAATGAGACACCCCTCCACTTT. It is translated as CASSTTGNETPLHF. Supplemented by reference TRBV9 and TRBJ1-6, the full variable domain reads DSGVTQTPKHLITATGQRVTLRCSPRSGDLSVYWYQQSLDQGLQFLIQYYNGEERAKGNILERFSAQQFPDLHSELNLSSLELGDSALYFCASSTTGNETPLHFGNGTRLTVT.

Notes on this clonotype: A much larger clone lies a single base off, so this may be a read error. J is TRBJ2-3 and V is TRBV20-1; TRBD1 matches 9 bases. Matching the DNA end better, TRBJ2-7 makes the J call doubtful. The germline CDR1 and CDR2 sequences are DFQATT and SNEGSKA (reference sequence). The CDR3 spans 12 residues. CDR3 bases: TGCAGTGCGGGGGGACAGGGCTGCGAGCAGTACTTC. This gives the protein CSAGGQGCEQYF.

This clonotype was detected many times. The chain has TRBV3-1 and TRBJ1-6, with D possibly being TRBD1 (5 bases). V dropped 9 bases and J dropped 4 bases, with 10 bases sitting between them. The CDR3 is 13 amino acids. In germline, CDR1 is LGHDT, CDR2 YNNKEL (reference sequence). CDR3 sequence (DNA): TGTGCCAGTGGGCAGGGTTATAATTCACCCCTCCACTTT. Residues: CASGQGYNSPLHF.

Note on this clonotype: A much larger clone lies one base from this, so it may be a read error. The chain combines TRBV27 with TRBJ2-1; no reliable D call. The germline gives CDR1 MNHEY, CDR2 SMNVEV (reference sequence). The CDR3 length is 15 residues. Between the trimmed V and J ends, which lost 8 bases and 8 bases, there was a span of 22 bases. The CDR3, as DNA: TGTGCCAGCTCGCCCGGGTCTTTAACGGGCGATGAGCAGTTCTTC. Translation: CASSPGSLTGDEQFF.

This clonotype was seen repeatedly, ten times or more. The chain employs TRBV2 and TRBJ1-2; 8 bases match TRBD1. The V gene's germline CDR1 is SNHLY and CDR2 FYNNEI. Trimming took 7 bases from V and 0 from J; bases not matched to a gene: 31. The CDR3 is made up of 23 amino acids. The CDR3 coding sequence is TGTGCCAGCACCGACCGCGGGAGGGGCAGGGGGCGAGGATACCCCAAAGCTAACTATGGCTACACCTTC. This codes for CASTDRGRGRGRGYPKANYGYTF.

About this clonotype: It is likely a read error: a sequence one base away is far more abundant. This chain uses TRBV10-3 with TRBJ2-3; possible D gene TRBD2, 5 bases. The end of the DNA is better explained by TRBJ2-7, so the J call may be wrong. Germline V CDR1 and CDR2: ENHRY, SYGVKD. CDR3 length: 17 amino acids. In DNA, the CDR3 is TGTGCCATCAGTGGGTCGACTCGGCCAGGAGGATCCTACGAGCAGTACTTC. It codes for CAISGSTRPGGSYEQYF.

This clonotype was seen a few times. A clone one base away is much larger, so this may be a read error. J is TRBJ2-1 and V is TRBV11-2, with D uncertain. Trimming stripped 0 bases from V and 6 bases from J, with 6 bases between. The V gene's germline CDR1 is SGHAT and CDR2 FQNNGV. CDR3 size: 13 residues. As DNA, the CDR3 is TGTGCCAGCAGCTTAGAGGTCGCCAATGAGCAGTTCTTC. Translating gives CASSLEVANEQFF.